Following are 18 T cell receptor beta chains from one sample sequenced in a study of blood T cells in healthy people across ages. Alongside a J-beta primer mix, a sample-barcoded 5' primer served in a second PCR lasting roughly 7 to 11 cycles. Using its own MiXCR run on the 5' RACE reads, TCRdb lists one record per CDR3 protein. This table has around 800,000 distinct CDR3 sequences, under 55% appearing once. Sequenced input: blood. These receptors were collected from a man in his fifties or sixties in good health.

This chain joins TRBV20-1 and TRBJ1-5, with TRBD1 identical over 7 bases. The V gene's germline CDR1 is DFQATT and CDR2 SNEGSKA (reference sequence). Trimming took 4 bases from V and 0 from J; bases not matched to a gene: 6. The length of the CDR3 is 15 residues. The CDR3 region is CSAMGQSYSNQPQHF. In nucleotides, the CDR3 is TGCAGTGCTATGGGACAGTCTTATAGCAATCAGCCCCAGCATTTT.

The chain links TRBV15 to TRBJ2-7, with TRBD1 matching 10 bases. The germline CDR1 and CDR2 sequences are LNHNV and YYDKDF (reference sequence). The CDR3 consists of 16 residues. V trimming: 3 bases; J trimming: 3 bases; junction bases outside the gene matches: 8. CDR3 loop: CATSRDRDRGVYEQYF. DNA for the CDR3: TGTGCCACCAGCAGGGACCGGGACAGGGGAGTCTACGAGCAGTACTTC.

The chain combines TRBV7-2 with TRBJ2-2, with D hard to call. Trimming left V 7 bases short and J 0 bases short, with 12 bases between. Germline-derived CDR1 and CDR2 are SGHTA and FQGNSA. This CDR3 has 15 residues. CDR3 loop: CASTSARSNTGELFF. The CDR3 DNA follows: TGTGCCAGCACCTCAGCTAGATCGAACACCGGGGAGCTGTTTTTT. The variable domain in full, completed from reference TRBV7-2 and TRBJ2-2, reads GAGVSQSPSNKVTEKGKDVELRCDPISGHTALYWYRQSLGQGLEFLIYFQGNSAPDKSGLPSDRFSAERTGGSVSTLTIQRTQQEDSAVYLCASTSARSNTGELFFGEGSRLTVL.

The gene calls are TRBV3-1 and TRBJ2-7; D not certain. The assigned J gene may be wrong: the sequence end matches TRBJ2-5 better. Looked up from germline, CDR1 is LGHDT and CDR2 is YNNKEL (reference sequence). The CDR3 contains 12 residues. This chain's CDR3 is CASSQGWVTQYF. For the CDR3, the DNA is TGTGCCAGCAGCCAAGGGTGGGTGACCCAGTACTTC.

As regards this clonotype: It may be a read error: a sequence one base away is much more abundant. The CDR3 sequence is CASRPDGNYGYTF. The CDR3, as DNA: TGTGCCAGCAGGCCGGACGGAAACTATGGCTACACCTTC. The chain has TRBV6-1 and TRBJ1-2; no clear D gene. The germline V gene encodes CDR1 MNHNS and CDR2 SASEGT. Trimming pared 6 bases from V and 2 bases from J, leaving 10 bases between. CDR3 length: 13 amino acids.

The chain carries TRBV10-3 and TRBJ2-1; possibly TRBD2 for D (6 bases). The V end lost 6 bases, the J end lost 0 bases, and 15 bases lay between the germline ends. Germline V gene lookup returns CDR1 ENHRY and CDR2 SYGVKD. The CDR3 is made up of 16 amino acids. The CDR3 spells CAISSLRDSSYNEQFF. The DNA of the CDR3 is TGTGCCATCAGCTCTTTGCGGGATAGCTCCTACAATGAGCAGTTCTTC.

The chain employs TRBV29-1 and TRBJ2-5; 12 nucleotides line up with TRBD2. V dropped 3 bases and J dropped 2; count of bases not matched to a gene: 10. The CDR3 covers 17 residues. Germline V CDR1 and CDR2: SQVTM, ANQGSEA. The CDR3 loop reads CSVDLGLAGGPQETQYF. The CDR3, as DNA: TGCAGCGTTGACTTGGGGCTAGCGGGGGGGCCTCAAGAGACCCAGTACTTC.

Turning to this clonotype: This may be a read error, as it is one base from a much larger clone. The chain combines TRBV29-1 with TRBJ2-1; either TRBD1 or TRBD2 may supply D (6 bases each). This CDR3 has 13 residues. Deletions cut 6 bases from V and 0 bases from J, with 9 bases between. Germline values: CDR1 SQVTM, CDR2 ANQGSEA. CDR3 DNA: TGCAGCGTGGGGGGCTACTCCTACAATGAGCAGTTCTTC. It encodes CSVGGYSYNEQFF.

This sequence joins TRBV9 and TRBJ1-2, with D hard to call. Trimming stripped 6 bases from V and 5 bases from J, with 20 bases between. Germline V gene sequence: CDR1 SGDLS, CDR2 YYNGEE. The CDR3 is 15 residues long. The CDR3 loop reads CASTPPSGTRYGYTF. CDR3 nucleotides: TGTGCCAGCACCCCCCCGAGCGGTACTCGGTATGGCTACACCTTC.

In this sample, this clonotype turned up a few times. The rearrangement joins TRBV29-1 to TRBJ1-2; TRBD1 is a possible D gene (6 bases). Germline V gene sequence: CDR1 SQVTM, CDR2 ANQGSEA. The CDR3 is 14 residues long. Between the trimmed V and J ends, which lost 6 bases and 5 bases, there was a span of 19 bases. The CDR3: CSVPSVGTPYGYTF. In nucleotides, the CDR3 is TGCAGCGTCCCGTCCGTTGGGACACCATATGGCTACACCTTC.

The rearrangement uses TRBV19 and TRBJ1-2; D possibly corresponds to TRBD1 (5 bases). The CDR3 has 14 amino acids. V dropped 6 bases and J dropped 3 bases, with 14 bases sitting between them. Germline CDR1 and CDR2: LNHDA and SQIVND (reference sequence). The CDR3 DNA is TGTGCCAGTAGCCTCGGGGCGGGGCACTATGGCTACACCTTC. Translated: CASSLGAGHYGYTF.

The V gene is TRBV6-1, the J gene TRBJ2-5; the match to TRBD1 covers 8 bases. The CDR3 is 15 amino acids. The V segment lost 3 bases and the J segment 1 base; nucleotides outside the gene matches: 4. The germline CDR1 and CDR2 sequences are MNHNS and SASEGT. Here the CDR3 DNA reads TGTGCCAGCAGTGACCGGGACAGGCTCCAAGAGACCCAGTACTTC. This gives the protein CASSDRDRLQETQYF.

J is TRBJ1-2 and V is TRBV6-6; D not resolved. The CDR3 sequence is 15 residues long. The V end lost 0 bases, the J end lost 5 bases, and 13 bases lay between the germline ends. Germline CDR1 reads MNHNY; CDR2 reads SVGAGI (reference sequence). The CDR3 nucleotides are TGTGCCAGCAGTTACTCGACCGATGTAACTTATGGCTACACCTTC. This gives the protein CASSYSTDVTYGYTF.

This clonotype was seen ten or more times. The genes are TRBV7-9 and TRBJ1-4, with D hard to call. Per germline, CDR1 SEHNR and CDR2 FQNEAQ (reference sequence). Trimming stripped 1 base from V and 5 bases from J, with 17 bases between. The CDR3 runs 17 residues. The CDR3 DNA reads TGTGCCAGCAGCTTAGAGGTTGTTACCGGCGGAAATGAAAAACTGTTTTTT. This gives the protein CASSLEVVTGGNEKLFF.

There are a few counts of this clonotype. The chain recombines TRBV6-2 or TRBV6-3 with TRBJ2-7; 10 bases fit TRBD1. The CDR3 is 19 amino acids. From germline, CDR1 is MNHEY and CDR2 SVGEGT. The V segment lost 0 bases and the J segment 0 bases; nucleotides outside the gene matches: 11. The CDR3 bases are TGTGCCAGCAGTTACTCGAAGGACAGGGGGATTCAAAGCTCCTACGAGCAGTACTTC. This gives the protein CASSYSKDRGIQSSYEQYF.

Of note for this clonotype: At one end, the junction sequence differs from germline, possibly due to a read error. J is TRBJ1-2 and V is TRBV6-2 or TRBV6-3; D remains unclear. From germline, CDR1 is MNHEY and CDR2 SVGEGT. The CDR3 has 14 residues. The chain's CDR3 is CASSSRWSYYGNTF. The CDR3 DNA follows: TGTGCCAGCAGTAGCAGGTGGAGCTACTATGGCAACACCTTC.

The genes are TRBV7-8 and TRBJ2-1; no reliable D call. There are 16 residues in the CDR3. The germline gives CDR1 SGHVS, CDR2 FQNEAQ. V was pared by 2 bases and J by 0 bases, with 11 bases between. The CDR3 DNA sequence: TGTGCCAGCAGCTTAAGGTACGAGGCCTCCTACAATGAGCAGTTCTTC. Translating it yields CASSLRYEASYNEQFF.

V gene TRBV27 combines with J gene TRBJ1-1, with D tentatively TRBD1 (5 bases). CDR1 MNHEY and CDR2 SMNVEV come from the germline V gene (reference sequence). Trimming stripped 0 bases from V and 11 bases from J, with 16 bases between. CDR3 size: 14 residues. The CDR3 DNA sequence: TGTGCCAGCAGTTTATCCCGGACGGGCAGGGACGCTTTCTTT. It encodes CASSLSRTGRDAFF.